These 27 T cell receptor beta chains were all obtained from the same sample, sequenced in a study of blood T cell repertoires in COVID-19. Some clones are missing from TCRdb's copy, which holds only in-frame ones; the method was immunoSEQ multiplex PCR. This sample has approximately 230,000 clones, with 70% to 90% found just once. Source material: peripheral blood. These receptors came from a man aged 18-30 years with active or convalescent COVID-19.

This rearrangement joins TRBV5-4 to TRBJ1-1; TRBD1 aligns across 8 bases. After removal of 3 bases from V and 10 bases from J, the junction contained 11 bases not matched to a gene. The germline CDR1 and CDR2 sequences are SGHNT and YYREEE (reference sequence). The CDR3 contains 14 residues. CDR3 in DNA: TGTGCCAGCAGCTCCCCCAATGGACAGGGTGGAGCTTTCTTT. This encodes CASSSPNGQGGAFF.

The CDR3 coding sequence is TGTGCCAGCAGTTATTCCGGAGCGAATTACTATGGCTACACCTTC. As protein: CASSYSGANYYGYTF. This chain joins TRBV6-2 or TRBV6-3 and TRBJ1-2; D remains unclear. The V end lost 3 bases, the J end lost 3 bases, and 14 bases lay between the germline ends. CDR1 MNHEY and CDR2 SVGEGT come from the germline V gene. The CDR3 contains 15 residues.

The chain's CDR3 is CASSAGTGDAFF. DNA of the CDR3: TGTGCCAGCAGCGCCGGGACAGGCGATGCTTTCTTT. V usage is TRBV28 and J usage is TRBJ1-1; 8 bases fit TRBD1. Trimming removed 6 bases from V and 11 bases from J; junction bases left unmatched: 8. The CDR3 spans 12 residues. The germline CDR1 and CDR2 sequences are MDHEN and SYDVKM.

The rearrangement uses TRBV5-1 and TRBJ1-2; D not resolved. This CDR3 region has 13 residues. From germline, CDR1 is SGHRS and CDR2 YFSETQ. Trimming left V 4 bases short and J 4 bases short, with 11 bases between. The CDR3 here is CASSLDGLYGYTF. The DNA for the CDR3 is TGCGCCAGCAGCCTCGACGGACTCTATGGCTACACCTTC.

This chain connects TRBV6-5 to TRBJ1-2; 7 positions match TRBD1. The CDR3 runs 15 residues. The germline V gene encodes CDR1 MNHEY and CDR2 SVGAGI. J gave up 2 bases and V 0 bases, and 3 bases lay outside the gene matches. CDR3: CASSYSRQGNYGYTF. The CDR3 coding sequence is TGTGCCAGCAGTTACTCGAGACAGGGCAACTATGGCTACACCTTC.

This rearrangement joins TRBV10-3 to TRBJ2-3, with 11 bases aligning to TRBD2. The CDR3 length is 17 residues. J gave up 4 bases and V 4 bases, and 10 bases lay outside the gene matches. CDR1 ENHRY and CDR2 SYGVKD come from the germline V gene. The CDR3 sequence: CAISAALSGRDADTQYF. As DNA, the CDR3 is TGTGCCATCAGTGCCGCTCTTAGCGGGAGGGACGCAGATACGCAGTATTTT.

This chain uses TRBV9 with TRBJ2-7; 13 nucleotides align to TRBD2. CDR3 length equals 17 residues. Germline values: CDR1 SGDLS, CDR2 YYNGEE. The ends lost 3 bases at V and 5 bases at J; junction bases unmatched: 11. The CDR3 protein is CASSAKLAGGPYDEQYF. The CDR3 DNA reads TGTGCCAGCAGCGCAAAACTAGCGGGAGGGCCGTACGACGAGCAGTACTTC.

V is TRBV4-1 and J is TRBJ1-3; D unclear. Germline lookup yields CDR1 MGHRA and CDR2 YSYEKL. The CDR3 is 15 residues long. Trimming took off 6 bases at V and 0 bases at J, with 12 bases between the two ends. In nucleotides, the CDR3 is TGCGCCAGCAGTACTAGTCCGGGCTCTGGAAACACCATATATTTT. This codes for CASSTSPGSGNTIYF.

The V and J genes are TRBV10-3 and TRBJ1-1, with TRBD1 identical over 7 bases. Germline V gene sequence: CDR1 ENHRY, CDR2 SYGVKD. The CDR3 is 12 residues long. V dropped 5 bases and J dropped 4; count of bases not matched to a gene: 1. CDR3 nucleotide sequence: TGTGCCATCAGTTCAGGGGGCACTGAAGCTTTCTTT. Its protein is CAISSGGTEAFF.

Only a few counts were recorded for this clone. The chain employs TRBV7-2 and TRBJ2-2, with D maybe TRBD1 (5 bases). In germline, CDR1 is SGHTA, CDR2 FQGNSA. This CDR3 has 16 amino acids. Between the trimmed V and J ends, which lost 1 base and 5 bases, there was a span of 14 bases. CDR3 amino acids: CASSLVARVNTGELFF. DNA of the CDR3: TGTGCCAGCAGCTTAGTGGCCAGGGTGAATACCGGGGAGCTGTTTTTT. The variable domain in full, completed from reference TRBV7-2 and TRBJ2-2, reads GAGVSQSPSNKVTEKGKDVELRCDPISGHTALYWYRQSLGQGLEFLIYFQGNSAPDKSGLPSDRFSAERTGGSVSTLTIQRTQQEDSAVYLCASSLVARVNTGELFFGEGSRLTVL.

This chain connects TRBV24-1 to TRBJ2-1; 9 positions agree with TRBD1. Germline values: CDR1 KGHDR, CDR2 SFDVKD. The V gene end was trimmed by 5 bases and the J gene end by 4 bases; junction bases not matched to a gene: 8. The CDR3 covers 16 residues. The CDR3 here is CATSGRQGVGYNEQFF. The CDR3 DNA reads as TGTGCCACCAGTGGTAGACAGGGGGTGGGTTACAATGAGCAGTTCTTC.

The chain's CDR3 is CASSVNNQPQHF. The CDR3 DNA reads TGTGCCAGCAGTGTTAACAATCAGCCCCAGCATTTT. This rearrangement joins TRBV2 to TRBJ1-5; D remains ambiguous. V lost 4 bases and J lost 3, with 4 bases in between. The CDR3 length is 12 residues. Per the germline V gene, CDR1 is SNHLY and CDR2 is FYNNEI.

The CDR3 here is CASSLRRGHVNYGYTF. CDR3 nucleotide sequence: TGTGCCAGCAGCCTCCGGAGGGGGCATGTGAACTATGGCTACACCTTC. The V call is TRBV5-6, the J call TRBJ1-2, with 7 bases identical to TRBD1. V lost 4 bases and J lost 2; bases outside the gene matches: 11. The CDR3 spans 16 residues. Looked up from germline, CDR1 is SGHDT and CDR2 is YYEEEE.

The chain uses TRBV6-2 or TRBV6-3 and TRBJ2-5; TRBD2 matches 7 bases. Germline CDR1 is MNHEY and CDR2 is SVGEGT. V dropped 0 bases and J dropped 2; count of bases not matched to a gene: 6. This CDR3 spans 16 amino acids. In DNA form, the CDR3 reads TGTGCCAGCAGTTACTCCAGCGGGACTCTACAAGAGACCCAGTACTTC. It yields the protein CASSYSSGTLQETQYF.

This rearrangement joins TRBV6-5 to TRBJ2-1; 9 nucleotides match TRBD2. J was trimmed by 7 bases and V by 1 base; bases with no gene match: 8. Germline values: CDR1 MNHEY, CDR2 SVGAGI. The CDR3 has 16 residues. The CDR3 reads CASSYLAAGGRNEQFF. CDR3 DNA sequence: TGTGCCAGCAGTTACTTGGCGGCGGGGGGGCGTAATGAGCAGTTCTTC.

CDR3 in amino acids: CASSRPRMTSGGPQETQYF. CDR3 in DNA: TGTGCCAGCAGTCGACCACGAATGACTAGCGGGGGACCTCAAGAGACCCAGTACTTC. The chain uses TRBV28 and TRBJ2-5, with 12 nucleotides matching TRBD2. Germline lookup yields CDR1 MDHEN and CDR2 SYDVKM. Trimming cost V 5 bases and J 2 bases; bases outside gene matches: 15. The CDR3 totals 19 residues.

The chain joins TRBV11-3 to TRBJ2-1; a possible D gene is TRBD2 (5 bases). The CDR3 is 16 residues long. CDR1 is SGHNT, CDR2 YENEEA, per germline. V lost 1 base and J lost 4, with 14 bases in between. For the CDR3, the DNA is TGTGCCAGCAGCTTAGGGAGCGGCAGCTTTTACAATGAGCAGTTCTTC. Translated: CASSLGSGSFYNEQFF.

The rearrangement links TRBV3-1 (or the pseudogene TRBV3-2) to TRBJ2-1; 9 nucleotides agree with TRBD2. Trimming at V came to 1 base and at J to 0 bases, leaving 7 bases not matched to a gene. Germline lookup yields CDR1 LGHDT and CDR2 YNNKEL (reference sequence). CDR3 length: 18 residues. For the CDR3, the DNA is TGTGCCAGCAGCCAAGGGACTGCGGGGGGGAGCTCCTACAATGAGCAGTTCTTC. Amino acid sequence: CASSQGTAGGSSYNEQFF.

The chain combines TRBV9 with TRBJ1-1; D is possibly TRBD1 (5 bases). The CDR3 is made up of 14 amino acids. V lost 2 bases and J lost 4, with 12 bases in between. The V gene's germline CDR1 is SGDLS and CDR2 YYNGEE. Here the CDR3 reads CASSVGAGVTEAFF. CDR3 DNA: TGTGCCAGCAGCGTGGGCGCGGGGGTCACTGAAGCTTTCTTT.

This clone was detected only once. The chain couples TRBV6-2 or TRBV6-3 to TRBJ2-7; TRBD1 matches at 7 bases. The CDR3 extends over 14 amino acids. Germline V gene lookup returns CDR1 MNHEY and CDR2 SVGEGT. With 2 bases clipped from V and 3 bases from J, the junction kept 4 bases outside the gene matches. The CDR3 loop is CASSYGTGVYEQYF. CDR3 nucleotides: TGTGCCAGCAGTTACGGAACAGGGGTCTACGAGCAGTACTTC.

For the CDR3, the DNA is TGCGCCAGCAGCCAAGATATACCCCGATCTATAGCGGGAGTGGGAGAGACCCAGTACTTC. Residues: CASSQDIPRSIAGVGETQYF. J is TRBJ2-5 and V is TRBV4-3; 9 bases map to TRBD2. Trimming took 0 bases from V and 4 from J; bases not matched to a gene: 18. The CDR3 totals 20 residues. Germline-derived CDR1 and CDR2 are LGHNA and YSLEER.

V gene TRBV15 combines with J gene TRBJ2-5; D may be TRBD2 (7 bases). The germline V gene encodes CDR1 LNHNV and CDR2 YYDKDF (reference sequence). Trimming stripped 5 bases from V and 5 bases from J, with 18 bases between. This CDR3 is 15 amino acids long. CDR3: CATSPRLQGGETQYF. CDR3 DNA sequence: TGTGCCACCAGCCCGCGACTACAGGGAGGGGAGACCCAGTACTTC.

The chain carries TRBV12-5 and TRBJ1-2, with TRBD1 matching 12 bases. CDR1 and CDR2 from the germline V gene are LGHNT and FRNRAP. The trim removed 1 base at V and 7 bases at J, leaving 4 bases unmatched. The CDR3 has 15 amino acids. CDR3 sequence reads: CASGLAGTGGFGYTF. The CDR3 DNA reads as TGTGCTAGTGGTTTGGCCGGGACAGGGGGCTTTGGCTACACCTTC.

The chain combines TRBV5-1 with TRBJ2-1; 10 bases are a match to TRBD2. The CDR3 is 15 residues long. The germline gives CDR1 SGHRS, CDR2 YFSETQ. J gave up 5 bases and V 0 bases, and 2 bases lay outside the gene matches. The CDR3 protein is CASSLVLAGNNEQFF. In DNA, the CDR3 is TGCGCCAGCAGCTTGGTACTAGCGGGGAACAATGAGCAGTTCTTC.

This clone was seen a handful of times. This rearrangement joins TRBV19 to TRBJ1-6; unclear D gene. V shed 6 bases and J shed 9 bases, with 18 bases lying between them. This CDR3 has 15 residues. The germline CDR1 and CDR2 sequences are LNHDA and SQIVND (reference sequence). CDR3 amino acids: CASSNGLLNASPLHF. CDR3 sequence (DNA): TGTGCCAGTAGCAACGGACTACTCAATGCTTCACCCCTCCACTTT.

The chain combines TRBV7-2 with TRBJ1-2; 7 bases are shared with TRBD1. From germline, CDR1 is SGHTA and CDR2 FQGNSA. The CDR3 has 15 amino acids. The V and J ends lost 5 bases and 3 bases, in that order; junction bases with no gene match: 9. The CDR3 sequence is CASSPTGRFDYGYTF. The CDR3, as DNA: TGTGCCAGCAGCCCGACAGGGCGGTTTGACTATGGCTACACCTTC.

The chain recombines TRBV3-1 (or the pseudogene TRBV3-2) with TRBJ2-3; TRBD2 agrees at 15 bases. J was trimmed by 7 bases and V by 3 bases; bases with no gene match: 5. This CDR3 has 16 residues. Per germline, CDR1 LGHDT and CDR2 YNNKEL (reference sequence). The chain's CDR3 is CASSQPGLAGGNTQYF. The CDR3 coding sequence is TGTGCCAGCAGCCAGCCGGGACTAGCGGGGGGCAATACGCAGTATTTT.